This T cell receptor (beta chain) appears in the sequencing data of a study of shared clonotypes between healthy human individuals (dated by TCRdb to between 2020 and 2021). Looking at the study overall: A few men and two women, aged 18 to 49 years, made up the cohort. Libraries were prepared and TCR repertoires were sequenced by different laboratories using diverse techniques, in order to increase sequencing depth and limit assay-specific biases. To estimate repertoire size and how much clonotypes are shared between individuals, the study performed deep sequencing of blood TCR repertoires from 4 to 6 healthy adults. Between about 0.85 and 9.5 billion PBMCs per donor were obtained by leukapheresis. For each donor, three plates each were used for CD4 naive and CD4 memory, two plates were used for CD8 naive, and one plate was used for CD8 memory. Results the study describes overall, beyond this receptor: Rarefaction of sorted-subset datasets indicated incomplete sequencing despite the large sequencing depth. Larger estimated clonotype richness was generally found for naive subsets than for memory subsets. Pairwise subsampling indicated that sequencing depth was expected to affect the degree of clonotype sharing among donors. Compared with non-shared clonotypes, the clonotypes found in all four sorted-subset donors had higher generation probabilities. Because the study included only a small number of donors, the genetic and exposure-history diversity represented was limited. Across a handful of donors, around 5% of naive CD4, roughly 3.5% of naive CD8, about 2.3% of memory CD4, and approximately 0.4% of memory CD8 clonotypes were shared. Sampling was restricted to blood, and TCR repertoires in tissue are likely to differ from TCR repertoires in blood.

Using the deep immunoSEQ assay, TCR CDR3 regions were amplified from genomic DNA by multiplex PCR. Genomic DNA extracted from each cell subset was distributed evenly over all wells of several immunoSEQ 96-well plates, and each plate served as one replicate. For sorted subsets, approximately 190 ng of genomic DNA, equivalent to some 30,000 T cell genomes, went into each replicate PCR. Purified libraries were measured with a Qubit 3.0 fluorometer, size-checked on a Bioanalyzer 2100, and measured again with the KAPA Library Quantification kit. A separate single-read 150-cycle Illumina NextSeq 550 flow cell was used to sequence each immunoSEQ 96-well plate. On the study's bioinformatics: Because the immunoSEQ output included only junctional sequences and no quality scores, the filtering could not be the same as the filtering used for full-length reads. Sequences were annotated with PyIR, a Python wrapper for IgBLAST v1.9, using IMGT germline references to assign V/J genes and CDR3. Any read was removed if the V/J assignment was weak (E-value above 1e-6), the CDR3 was missing, or the read contained stop codons, out-of-frame junctions, or ambiguous translated residues. A V3J clonotype was defined by an identical inferred V gene, J gene, and CDR3 amino acid sequence. To compute the percentage overlap between repertoires, the number of shared unique clonotypes was divided by the size of the smaller repertoire. RTK rarefaction, the Chao1 estimator, and Recon v2.1 estimates of unobserved clonotypes were used to assess repertoire richness. For all TCRbeta clonotypes obtained by the gDNA method from four donors, generation probabilities were computed with OLGA. What TCRdb holds here is the immuneACCESS table cut down to in-frame rearrangements. Part of the clones is not present; checked against another copy, under half of the missing clones reflect an unresolved V gene, and the others are unexplained. Clone size and V and J calls were adopted from that table, with D and trimming inferred from the DNA. This sample comprises about 660,000 clones, around 67% of them detected only once. The ten largest clonotypes hold less than 2% of the sample.

The germline V end is reduced by 7 bases and the J end by 4 bases; junction bases left unmatched: 12. From the cysteine through the phenylalanine, the CDR3 covers 16 amino acids. The CDR3 DNA has 48 bases and is translated from base 1. The germline V gene gives CDR1 as SGHVS and CDR2 as FQNEAQ. This clone was detected a few times. Its recognized antigen is unknown. Base-call qualities are not available, and no considerably larger clone is one nucleotide away. The donors were healthy, HIV-negative adults with no recently reported acute infections or vaccinations. All donors were Caucasian adults living in Nashville, Tennessee, USA. CD4+ T cells were enriched by magnetic negative selection; naive cells were then positively selected on CD45RA, and the negative fraction formed the memory subset. Blood was collected by leukapheresis, and PBMCs were isolated by Ficoll-Histopaque density gradient centrifugation and then cryopreserved in liquid nitrogen vapor phase. Analytical flow cytometry was used to check the purity and quantity of each magnetically sorted T cell population. Genomic DNA was isolated from each sorted fraction and quantified by UV absorbance on a Nanodrop 2000c.

This TCR was recovered from a woman aged 25 to 39 in good health. Sequencing was performed on memory CD4+ T cells sorted from blood. According to the study, the label for this sample's cell subset or site signals: CD45RA-negative fraction. The rearranged segments are TRBV7-8 and TRBJ2-2; 7 nucleotides in the junction match TRBD1. The DNA is as follows: TGTGCCAGCACCTTCACCTGGACAGGTGCCACCGGGGAGCTGTTTTTT. Its protein product is CASTFTWTGATGELFF. With the rest looked up from the reference TRBV7-8 and TRBJ2-2 genes rather than sequenced, the full variable domain is GAGVSQSPRYKVAKRGQDVALRCDPISGHVSLFWYQQALGQGPEFLTYFQNEAQLDKSGLPSDRFFAERPEGSVSTLKIQRTQQEDSAVYLCASTFTWTGATGELFFGEGSRLTVL.